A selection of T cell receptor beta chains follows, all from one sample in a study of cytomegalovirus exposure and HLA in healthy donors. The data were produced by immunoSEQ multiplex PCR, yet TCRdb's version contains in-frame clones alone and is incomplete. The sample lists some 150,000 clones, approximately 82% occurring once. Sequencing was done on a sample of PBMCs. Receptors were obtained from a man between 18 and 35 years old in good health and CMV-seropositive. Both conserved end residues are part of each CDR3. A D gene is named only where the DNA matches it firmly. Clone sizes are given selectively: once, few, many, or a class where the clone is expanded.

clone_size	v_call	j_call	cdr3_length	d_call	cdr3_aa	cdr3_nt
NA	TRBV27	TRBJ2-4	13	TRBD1	CASRGTGGNIQYF	TGTGCCAGCAGAGGGACAGGGGGAAACATTCAGTACTTC
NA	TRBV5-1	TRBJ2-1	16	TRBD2	CASSLVLAGGSGEQFF	TGCGCCAGCAGCTTGGTACTAGCGGGAGGTAGTGGTGAGCAGTTCTTC
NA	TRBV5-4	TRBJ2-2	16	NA	CASSLVQRVGTGELFF	TGTGCCAGCAGCTTGGTCCAGCGGGTGGGCACCGGGGAGCTGTTTTTT
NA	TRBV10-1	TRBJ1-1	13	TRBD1	CASSGTVNTEAFF	TGCGCCTCCTCCGGGACAGTGAACACTGAAGCTTTCTTT
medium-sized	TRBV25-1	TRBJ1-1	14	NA	CASNRGGGRGEAFF	TGTGCCAGCAACCGAGGAGGGGGGAGGGGTGAAGCTTTCTTT
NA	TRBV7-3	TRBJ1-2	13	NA	CASSKGGADGYTF	TGTGCCAGCAGCAAAGGAGGGGCGGATGGCTACACCTTC
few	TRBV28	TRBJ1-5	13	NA	CAVAGFRNQPQHF	TGTGCCGTGGCAGGGTTCCGCAATCAGCCCCAGCATTTT
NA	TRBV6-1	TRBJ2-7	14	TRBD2	CASSTSGAGYEQYF	TGTGCCAGCAGTACTAGCGGGGCTGGGTACGAGCAGTACTTC
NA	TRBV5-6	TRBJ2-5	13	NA	CASSLYLNRGGYF	TGTGCCAGCAGCTTGTATCTGAACCGAGGGGGGTACTTC
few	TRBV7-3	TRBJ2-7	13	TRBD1	CASSRGTGYEQYF	TGTGCCAGCAGCAGAGGGACAGGCTACGAGCAGTACTTC
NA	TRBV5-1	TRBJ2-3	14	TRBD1	CASSPLTGADTQYF	TGCGCCAGCAGCCCACTGACAGGGGCAGATACGCAGTATTTT
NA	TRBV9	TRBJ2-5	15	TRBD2	CASSVLAGLAETQYF	TGTGCCAGCAGCGTCTTAGCGGGACTAGCGGAGACCCAGTACTTC
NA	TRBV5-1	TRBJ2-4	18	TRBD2	CASSFGLAGGPGKNIQYF	TGCGCCAGCAGCTTTGGACTAGCGGGAGGGCCGGGCAAAAACATTCAGTACTTC
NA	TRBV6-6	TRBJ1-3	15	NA	CASRGGPFSGNTIYF	TGTGCCAGCAGGGGGGGACCGTTCTCTGGAAACACCATATATTTT
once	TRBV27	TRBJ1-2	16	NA	CASSLSGTPSNYGYTF	TGTGCCAGCAGTTTATCCGGGACACCGTCCAACTATGGCTACACCTTC
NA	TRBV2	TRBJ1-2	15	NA	CASSEGAGPNYGYTF	TGTGCCAGCAGTGAAGGGGCAGGCCCGAACTATGGCTACACCTTC
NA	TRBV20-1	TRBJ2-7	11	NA	CSARVQVPEYF	TGCAGTGCTAGAGTACAGGTCCCGGAGTACTTC
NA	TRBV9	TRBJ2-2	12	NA	CASSVSTGELFF	TGTGCCAGCAGCGTTTCTACCGGGGAGCTGTTTTTT
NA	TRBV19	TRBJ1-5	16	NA	CASSNPPGGRGQPQHF	TGTGCCAGTAGTAACCCTCCCGGGGGAAGAGGACAGCCCCAGCATTTT
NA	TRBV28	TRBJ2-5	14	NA	CASSFFHQAETQYF	TGTGCCAGCAGTTTTTTTCACCAGGCGGAGACCCAGTACTTC
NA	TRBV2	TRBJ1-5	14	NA	CASSTSPGNQPQHF	TGTGCCAGCAGCACCTCCCCAGGTAACCAGCCCCAGCATTTT
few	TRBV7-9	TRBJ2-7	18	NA	CASSPLRKGLRASYEQYF	TGTGCCAGCAGCCCCCTCCGGAAAGGCCTAAGAGCGTCCTACGAGCAGTACTTC
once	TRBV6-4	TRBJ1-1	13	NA	CASSVAVNTEAFF	TGTGCCAGCAGTGTAGCCGTGAACACTGAAGCTTTCTTT
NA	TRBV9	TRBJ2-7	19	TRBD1	CASSDHVAGGGQANYEQYF	TGTGCCAGCAGCGACCACGTAGCCGGAGGGGGACAGGCTAACTACGAGCAGTACTTC
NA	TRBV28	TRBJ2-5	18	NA	CASRPTLISGPHQETQYF	TGTGCCAGCAGACCCACCCTCATCAGCGGTCCACACCAAGAGACCCAGTACTTC
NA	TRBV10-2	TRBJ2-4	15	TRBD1	CATALGTGGKNIQYF	TGCGCCACCGCCCTCGGGACAGGGGGAAAAAACATTCAGTACTTC
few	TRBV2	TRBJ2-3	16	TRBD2	CASTPGLAGISDTQYF	TGTGCCAGCACCCCAGGACTAGCGGGAATCTCAGATACGCAGTATTTT
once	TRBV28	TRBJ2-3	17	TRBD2	CASSYQRPRLAGETQYF	TGTGCCAGCAGTTACCAGCGGCCGCGACTAGCGGGAGAAACGCAGTATTTT
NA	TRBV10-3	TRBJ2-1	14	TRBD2	CAISPTSGSNEQFF	TGTGCCATCAGCCCGACTAGCGGATCTAATGAGCAGTTCTTC
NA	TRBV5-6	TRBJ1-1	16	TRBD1	CASSFRTGGGGSEAFF	TGTGCCAGCAGCTTCCGGACAGGGGGCGGGGGGAGTGAAGCTTTCTTT
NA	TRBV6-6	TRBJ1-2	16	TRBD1	CASSSPGDRGNYGYTF	TGTGCCAGCAGTTCCCCCGGGGACAGGGGCAACTATGGCTACACCTTC
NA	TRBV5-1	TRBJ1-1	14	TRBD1	CASSSGTGDTEAFF	TGCGCCAGCAGCTCCGGGACAGGGGACACTGAAGCTTTCTTT
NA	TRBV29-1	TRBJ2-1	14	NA	CSVESESSYNEQFF	TGCAGCGTTGAATCGGAGAGCTCCTACAATGAGCAGTTCTTC
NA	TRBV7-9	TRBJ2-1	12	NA	CASSVDTNEQFF	TGTGCCAGCAGCGTCGACACTAATGAGCAGTTCTTC
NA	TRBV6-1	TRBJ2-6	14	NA	CASAQGPGANVLTF	TGTGCCAGCGCCCAGGGGCCTGGGGCCAACGTCCTGACTTTC
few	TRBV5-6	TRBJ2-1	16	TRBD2	CASSRTSGKLNDEQFF	TGTGCCAGCAGCCGGACTAGCGGGAAACTCAACGATGAGCAGTTCTTC
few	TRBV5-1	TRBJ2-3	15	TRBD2	CASSLASGNTDTQYF	TGCGCCAGCAGCTTGGCTAGCGGGAACACAGATACGCAGTATTTT
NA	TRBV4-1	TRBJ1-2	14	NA	CASSQVQGRGGYTF	TGCGCCAGCAGCCAAGTGCAGGGGCGGGGGGGCTACACCTTC
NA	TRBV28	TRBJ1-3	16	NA	CASTPPLTGRGNTIYF	TGTGCCAGCACCCCTCCCCTCACAGGGCGAGGAAACACCATATATTTT
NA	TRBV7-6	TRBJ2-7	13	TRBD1	CASSRDRTGEQYF	TGTGCCAGCAGCAGGGACAGGACGGGGGAGCAGTACTTC
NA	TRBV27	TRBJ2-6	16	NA	CASSPQQGSGANVLTF	TGTGCCAGCAGTCCTCAACAGGGCTCTGGGGCCAACGTCCTGACTTTC
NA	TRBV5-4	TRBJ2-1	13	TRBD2	CASTLAGYNEQFF	TGTGCCAGCACACTAGCGGGATACAATGAGCAGTTCTTC
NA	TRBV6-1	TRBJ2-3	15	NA	CASSDVTGAPDTQYF	TGTGCCAGCAGTGATGTAACAGGAGCCCCAGATACGCAGTATTTT
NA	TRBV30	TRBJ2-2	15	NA	CAWSEGSADSGELFF	TGTGCCTGGAGTGAGGGGTCGGCCGACTCCGGGGAGCTGTTTTTT
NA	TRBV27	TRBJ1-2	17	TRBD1	CASSPSPDRGREGGYTF	TGTGCCAGCAGTCCCAGTCCAGACAGGGGCCGCGAGGGGGGCTACACCTTC
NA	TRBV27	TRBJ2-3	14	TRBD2	CASRGEGSADTQYF	TGTGCCAGCCGAGGGGAGGGGAGCGCAGATACGCAGTATTTT
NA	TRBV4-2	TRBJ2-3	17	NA	CASSQDRVQGFTDTQYF	TGTGCCAGCAGCCAAGATCGTGTGCAGGGGTTCACAGATACGCAGTATTTT
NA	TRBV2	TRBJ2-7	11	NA	CASRISYGQYF	TGTGCCAGCAGGATAAGCTATGGGCAGTACTTC
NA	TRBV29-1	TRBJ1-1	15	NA	CSAVPGRTLNTEAFF	TGCAGCGCTGTCCCAGGGCGCACGCTGAACACTGAAGCTTTCTTT
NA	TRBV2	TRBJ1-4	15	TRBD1	CASTGQGATNEKLFF	TGTGCCAGCACCGGACAGGGTGCAACTAATGAAAAACTGTTTTTT
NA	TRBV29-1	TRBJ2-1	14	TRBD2	CSPLAGPQGNEQFF	TGCAGCCCACTAGCGGGACCGCAGGGCAATGAGCAGTTCTTC
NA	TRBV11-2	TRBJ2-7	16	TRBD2	CASSSGLAGLSYEQYF	TGTGCCAGCAGCTCGGGACTAGCGGGCCTATCCTACGAGCAGTACTTC
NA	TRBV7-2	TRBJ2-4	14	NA	CASSLQGTKNIQYF	TGTGCCAGCAGCTTACAGGGAACCAAAAACATTCAGTACTTC
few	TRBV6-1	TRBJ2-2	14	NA	CASSEAHRVGELFF	TGTGCCAGCAGTGAAGCGCACAGGGTGGGGGAGCTGTTTTTT
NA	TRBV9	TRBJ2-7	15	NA	CASSVGGTSPYEQYF	TGTGCCAGCAGCGTAGGTGGCACCTCCCCCTACGAGCAGTACTTC
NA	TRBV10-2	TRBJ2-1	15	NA	CASSESGGSYNEQFF	TGCGCCAGCAGTGAGTCAGGGGGCTCCTACAATGAGCAGTTCTTC
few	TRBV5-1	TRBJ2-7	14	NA	CASSSSGISYEQYF	TGCGCCAGCAGCTCTTCCGGGATTTCCTACGAGCAGTACTTC